This is a list of T cell receptor beta chains from one sample in a study of blood T cell repertoires in COVID-19. Data came from immunoSEQ multiplex PCR; TCRdb stores just in-frame clones and leaves some out. The sample holds hundreds of thousands of clones, roughly 84% seen once. The specimen sequenced was peripheral blood. The receptors here all came from a woman between 50 and 59 years old with acute or convalescent COVID-19. Each CDR3 is given with its conserved first and last residue. The D gene is left open where the match is weak. The size entry is marked missing in some rows and otherwise reads once, few, many or a size class.

NA	NA	TRBV5-1	TRBJ1-1	TGCGCCAGCAGCTTGTCGCAGGGACTTCGGAACACTGAAGCTTTCTTT	CASSLSQGLRNTEAFF
NA	NA	TRBV11-2	TRBJ1-2	TGTGCCAGCACCCCGCCGGGTAACTATGGCTACACCTTC	CASTPPGNYGYTF
NA	few	TRBV28	TRBJ2-1	TGTGCCAGCAGTTCTACAGTGGGCACCTACAATGAGCAGTTCTTC	CASSSTVGTYNEQFF
TRBD1	NA	TRBV9	TRBJ2-3	TGTGCCAGCAGCGTACGAATAGGGGGCAGTACAGATACGCAGTATTTT	CASSVRIGGSTDTQYF
NA	few	TRBV7-8	TRBJ1-1	TGTGCCAGCAGCTTAGGACAGGAGAAAGCTTTCTTT	CASSLGQEKAFF
NA	NA	TRBV12-3/TRBV12-4	TRBJ1-4	TGTGCCAGCAGTCTCCTGAACCCCCCGGGACTGTTTTTT	CASSLLNPPGLFF
NA	NA	TRBV19	TRBJ1-5	TGTGCCAGTACGGGGAGACGGGCCACCAGCAATCAGCCCCAGCATTTT	CASTGRRATSNQPQHF
TRBD1	NA	TRBV19	TRBJ2-2	TGTGCCAGTATGGGGACAGGGGGCGCCCCCGGGGAGCTGTTTTTT	CASMGTGGAPGELFF
TRBD1	NA	TRBV27	TRBJ1-2	TGTGCCAGCAGTCGGACAGGGGCCTGGGATGGCTACACCTTC	CASSRTGAWDGYTF
NA	NA	TRBV19	TRBJ1-2	TGTGCCAGTAGTGTTGGGGCCCTCGGGGGCTACACCTTC	CASSVGALGGYTF
TRBD1	few	TRBV19	TRBJ1-2	TGTGCCAGTAGTCCGGGACAGGGGGTTCTTCTTGGCTACACCTTC	CASSPGQGVLLGYTF
TRBD1	NA	TRBV5-6	TRBJ2-3	TGTGCCAGCAGCTGGGGACAGGAGGATACGCAGTATTTT	CASSWGQEDTQYF
NA	NA	TRBV5-1	TRBJ1-2	TGCGCCAGCAGCTTAGGGGGAGAGCCCGCGTATGGCTACACCTTC	CASSLGGEPAYGYTF
NA	once	TRBV7-2	TRBJ1-1	TGTGCCAGCAGCTTGGTCTGGACATCGAACACTGAAGCTTTCTTT	CASSLVWTSNTEAFF
NA	NA	TRBV27	TRBJ2-1	TGTGCCAGCAGCGCCAGGGGTTCGAGGGAGCCATTCTTCTACAATGAGCAGTTCTTC	CASSARGSREPFFYNEQFF
NA	NA	TRBV7-2	TRBJ2-1	TGTGCCAGCAGCTCCTCGACTAGAGGGCAGTTCTTC	CASSSSTRGQFF
NA	NA	TRBV24-1	TRBJ1-5	TGTGCCACCATCCTAAAGGGGCAGCCCCAGCATTTT	CATILKGQPQHF
NA	NA	TRBV6-2/TRBV6-3	TRBJ1-1	TGTGCCAGCAGTTACCGGACATTTGGAGCTTTCTTT	CASSYRTFGAFF
NA	few	TRBV28	TRBJ1-3	TGTGCCAGCAGACTAGGGGGGGCTGGAAACACCATATATTTT	CASRLGGAGNTIYF
NA	NA	TRBV19	TRBJ2-6	TGTGCCAGTATGGGGAGCTCTGGGGCCAACGTCCTGACTTTC	CASMGSSGANVLTF
NA	NA	TRBV6-1	TRBJ2-6	TGTGCCAGCAGTGACAGGCCTGGGGCCAACGTCCTGACTTTC	CASSDRPGANVLTF
TRBD1	NA	TRBV5-1	TRBJ1-1	TGCGCCAGCAGCTTGGTGGCAGGGGGAGGAATGGACACTGAAGCTTTCTTT	CASSLVAGGGMDTEAFF
NA	NA	TRBV5-1	TRBJ1-2	TGCGCCAGCAGCTTGGCACAGGGAGCCTATGGCTACACCTTC	CASSLAQGAYGYTF
NA	NA	TRBV7-9	TRBJ1-1	TGTGCCAGCAGCTTAATGAGGAGTACTGAAGCTTTCTTT	CASSLMRSTEAFF
TRBD1	NA	TRBV3-1/TRBV3-2	TRBJ2-3	TGTGCCAGCAGCCGCGGACAGGGTAGCACAGATACGCAGTATTTT	CASSRGQGSTDTQYF
TRBD2	NA	TRBV7-2	TRBJ2-3	TGTGCCAGCAGCGTTCTAGCGGGAGTTGGAGATACGCAGTATTTT	CASSVLAGVGDTQYF
NA	few	TRBV12-3/TRBV12-4	TRBJ2-1	TGTGCCAGCAGTCCCGTCGGTTACGAGCAGTTCTTC	CASSPVGYEQFF
TRBD1	NA	TRBV7-9	TRBJ2-1	TGTGCCAGCAGCGCAGACAGGGATATTAATGAGCAGTTCTTC	CASSADRDINEQFF
TRBD2	NA	TRBV9	TRBJ2-1	TGTGCCAGCAGCCAAGATAGCGGGGTCTACAATGAGCAGTTCTTC	CASSQDSGVYNEQFF
NA	NA	TRBV28	TRBJ1-2	TGTGCCAGCAGTCTAACCTCGACACTTACTAACTATGGCTACACCTTC	CASSLTSTLTNYGYTF
TRBD1	NA	TRBV6-2/TRBV6-3	TRBJ2-5	TGTGCCAGCAGTTACTCGTTTGGGACAGGGAAAGAGACCCAGTACTTC	CASSYSFGTGKETQYF
TRBD1	NA	TRBV27	TRBJ2-6	TGTGCCAGCAGCAGGCAGGGACAGGGAGCCTCTGGGGCCAACGTCCTGACTTTC	CASSRQGQGASGANVLTF
TRBD2	NA	TRBV6-2/TRBV6-3	TRBJ2-3	TGTGCCAGCAGTTACGCGCCACTAGCGGGAGTGACAGATACGCAGTATTTT	CASSYAPLAGVTDTQYF
NA	NA	TRBV4-2	TRBJ2-3	TGTGCCAGCAGCCTCCCGGGAAGCACAGATACGCAGTATTTT	CASSLPGSTDTQYF
TRBD1	NA	TRBV19	TRBJ2-1	TGTGCCAGTAGTAGTCCGGACAGGGGGCTTGATGAGCAGTTCTTC	CASSSPDRGLDEQFF
NA	once	TRBV4-1	TRBJ1-4	TGCGCCAGCAGCCAAGTAATTTTCACTAATGAAAAACTGTTTTTT	CASSQVIFTNEKLFF
TRBD1	once	TRBV7-9	TRBJ1-5	TGTGCCAGCAGCTTAGGGGACAGGGGCAATCAGCCCCAGCATTTT	CASSLGDRGNQPQHF
NA	NA	TRBV4-1	TRBJ1-5	TGCGCCAGCAGCCCGGGAGGTGAGAATCAGCCCCAGCATTTT	CASSPGGENQPQHF
NA	NA	TRBV18	TRBJ1-2	TGTGCCAGCACCAAGGGGGTACCTAACTATGGCTACACCTTC	CASTKGVPNYGYTF
TRBD2	NA	TRBV28	TRBJ2-1	TGTGCCAGCAGAAGAGGGACTAGCGTACATGAGCAGTTCTTC	CASRRGTSVHEQFF
TRBD1	NA	TRBV10-1	TRBJ2-2	TGCGCCAGCAGTGAGATGTCGTTACAGGGGTCCACCGGGGAGCTGTTTTTT	CASSEMSLQGSTGELFF
NA	NA	TRBV6-5	TRBJ1-1	TGTGCCAGCAGTCCCGGCGGGGGGACAACTTTCTTT	CASSPGGGTTFF